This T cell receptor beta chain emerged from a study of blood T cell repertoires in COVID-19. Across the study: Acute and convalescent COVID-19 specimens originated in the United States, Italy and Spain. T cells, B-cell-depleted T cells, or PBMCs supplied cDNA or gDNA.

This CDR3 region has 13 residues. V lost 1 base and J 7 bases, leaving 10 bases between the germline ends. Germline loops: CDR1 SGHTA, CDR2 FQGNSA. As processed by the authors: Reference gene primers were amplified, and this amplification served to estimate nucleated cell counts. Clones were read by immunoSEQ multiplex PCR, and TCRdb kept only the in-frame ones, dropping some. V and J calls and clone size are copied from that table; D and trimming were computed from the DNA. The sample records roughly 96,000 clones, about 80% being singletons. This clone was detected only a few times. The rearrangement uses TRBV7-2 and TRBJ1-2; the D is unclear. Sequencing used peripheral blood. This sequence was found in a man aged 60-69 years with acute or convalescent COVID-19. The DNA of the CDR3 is TGTGCCAGCAGCTTAGAAGCCGGTCGTGGCTACACCTTC. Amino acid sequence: CASSLEAGRGYTF.